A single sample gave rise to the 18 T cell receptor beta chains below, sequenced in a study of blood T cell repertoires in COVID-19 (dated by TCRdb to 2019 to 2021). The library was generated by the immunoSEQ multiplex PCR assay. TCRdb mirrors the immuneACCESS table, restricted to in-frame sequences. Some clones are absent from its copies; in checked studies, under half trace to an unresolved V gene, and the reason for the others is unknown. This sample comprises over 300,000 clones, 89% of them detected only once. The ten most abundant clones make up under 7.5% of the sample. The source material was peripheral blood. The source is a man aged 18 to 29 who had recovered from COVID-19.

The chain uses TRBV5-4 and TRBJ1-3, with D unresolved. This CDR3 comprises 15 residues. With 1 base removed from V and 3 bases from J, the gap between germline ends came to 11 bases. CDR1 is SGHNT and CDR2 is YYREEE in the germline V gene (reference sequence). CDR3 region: CASSLSRGNGNTIYF. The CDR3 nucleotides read TGTGCCAGCAGCTTGAGCAGAGGGAATGGAAACACCATATATTTT.

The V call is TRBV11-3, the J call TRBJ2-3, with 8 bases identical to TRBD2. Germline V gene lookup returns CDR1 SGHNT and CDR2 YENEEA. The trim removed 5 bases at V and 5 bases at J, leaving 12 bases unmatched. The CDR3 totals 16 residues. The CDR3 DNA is TGTGCCAGCAGCAGGGGGACTAGAGAGGAATTAGATACGCAGTATTTT. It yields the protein CASSRGTREELDTQYF.

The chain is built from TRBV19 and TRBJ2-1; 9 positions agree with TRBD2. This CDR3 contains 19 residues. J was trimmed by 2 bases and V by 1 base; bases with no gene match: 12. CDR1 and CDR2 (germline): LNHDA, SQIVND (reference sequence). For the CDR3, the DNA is TGTGCCAGTAGTATAGGACGAGTGGGGCGGGGGGGCCCCTACAATGAGCAGTTCTTC. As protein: CASSIGRVGRGGPYNEQFF.

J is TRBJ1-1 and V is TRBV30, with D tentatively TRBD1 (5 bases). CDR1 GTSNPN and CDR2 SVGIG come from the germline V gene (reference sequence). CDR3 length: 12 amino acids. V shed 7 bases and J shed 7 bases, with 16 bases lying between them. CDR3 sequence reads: CASQGGVGEAFF. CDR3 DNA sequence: TGTGCCTCCCAGGGAGGGGTCGGTGAAGCTTTCTTT.

CDR3 DNA: TGTGCCAGCAGTTCCCAACCGAGAACTTGGACAGGGGGCGCCTACTATGGCTACACCTTC. It specifies CASSSQPRTWTGGAYYGYTF. The J gene is TRBJ1-2, the V gene TRBV27; the match to TRBD1 covers 11 bases. The CDR3 is 20 amino acids. Unmatched junction bases numbered 19, after V lost 4 bases and J lost 3 bases. Germline V gives CDR1 MNHEY, CDR2 SMNVEV (reference sequence).

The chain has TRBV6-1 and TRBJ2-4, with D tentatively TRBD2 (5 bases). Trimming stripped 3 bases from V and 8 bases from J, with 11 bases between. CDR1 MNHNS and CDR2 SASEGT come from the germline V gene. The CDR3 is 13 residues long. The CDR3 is CASSEHLGDIQYF. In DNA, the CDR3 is TGTGCCAGCAGTGAGCACCTCGGGGACATTCAGTACTTC.

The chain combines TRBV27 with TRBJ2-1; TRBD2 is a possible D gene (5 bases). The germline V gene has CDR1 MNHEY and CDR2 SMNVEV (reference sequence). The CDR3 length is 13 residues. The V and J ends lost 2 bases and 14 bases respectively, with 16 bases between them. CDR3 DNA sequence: TGTGCCAGCAGTTTAGATCGGGGATCTATCGAGTTCTTC. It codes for CASSLDRGSIEFF.

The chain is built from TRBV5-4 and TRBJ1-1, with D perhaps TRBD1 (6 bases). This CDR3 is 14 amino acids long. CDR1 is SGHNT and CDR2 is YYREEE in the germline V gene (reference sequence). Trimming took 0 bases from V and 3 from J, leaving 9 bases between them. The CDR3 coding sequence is TGTGCCAGCAGCTTGGGACAGGCAGACACTGAAGCTTTCTTT. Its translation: CASSLGQADTEAFF.

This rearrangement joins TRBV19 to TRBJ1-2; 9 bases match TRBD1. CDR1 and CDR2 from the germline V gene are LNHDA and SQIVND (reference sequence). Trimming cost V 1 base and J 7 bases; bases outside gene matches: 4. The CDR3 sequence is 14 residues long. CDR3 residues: CASSIASGQGGYTF. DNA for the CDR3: TGTGCCAGTAGTATAGCCTCGGGACAGGGTGGCTACACCTTC.

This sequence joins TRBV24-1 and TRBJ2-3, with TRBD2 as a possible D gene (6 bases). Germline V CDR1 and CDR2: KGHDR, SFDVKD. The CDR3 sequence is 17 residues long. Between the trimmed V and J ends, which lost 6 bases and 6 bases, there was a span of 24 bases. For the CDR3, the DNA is TGTGCCACCAGTCCCCGGGTTAGCGGTCGCGAGGGGGATACGCAGTATTTT. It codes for CATSPRVSGREGDTQYF.

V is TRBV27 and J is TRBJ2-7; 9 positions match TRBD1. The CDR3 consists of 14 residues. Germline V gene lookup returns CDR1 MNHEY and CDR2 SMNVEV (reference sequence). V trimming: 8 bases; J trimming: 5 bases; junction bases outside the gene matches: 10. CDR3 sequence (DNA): TGTGCCAGCTTCTACCGGGACAGGGCCCACGAGCAGTACTTC. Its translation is CASFYRDRAHEQYF.

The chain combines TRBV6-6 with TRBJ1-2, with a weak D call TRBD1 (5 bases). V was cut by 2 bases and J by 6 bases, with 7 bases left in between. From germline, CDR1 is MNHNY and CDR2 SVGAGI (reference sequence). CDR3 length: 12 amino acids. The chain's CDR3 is CASSYRGDGYTF. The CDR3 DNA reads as TGTGCCAGCAGTTACCGGGGGGATGGCTACACCTTC.

The CDR3 loop is CASSLGGGGEQFF. CDR3 DNA sequence: TGTGCCAGCAGCTTAGGGGGTGGAGGGGAGCAGTTCTTC. The chain couples TRBV11-2 to TRBJ2-1; D is perhaps TRBD2 (6 bases). The germline V gene has CDR1 SGHAT and CDR2 FQNNGV. Trimming removed 1 base at V and 10 bases at J, with 11 bases between. CDR3 length: 13 residues. The complete variable domain, with remaining parts taken from reference TRBV11-2 and TRBJ2-1, reads EAGVAQSPRYKIIEKRQSVAFWCNPISGHATLYWYQQILGQGPKLLIQFQNNGVVDDSQLPKDRFSAERLKGVDSTLKIQPAKLEDSAVYLCASSLGGGGEQFFGPGTRLTVL.

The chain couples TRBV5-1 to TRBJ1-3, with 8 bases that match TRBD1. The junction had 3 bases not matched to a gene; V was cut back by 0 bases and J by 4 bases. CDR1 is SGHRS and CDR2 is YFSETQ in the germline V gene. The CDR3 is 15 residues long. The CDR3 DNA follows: TGCGCCAGCAGCTTGGTGACAGGGGCAGGAAACACCATATATTTT. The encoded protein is CASSLVTGAGNTIYF.

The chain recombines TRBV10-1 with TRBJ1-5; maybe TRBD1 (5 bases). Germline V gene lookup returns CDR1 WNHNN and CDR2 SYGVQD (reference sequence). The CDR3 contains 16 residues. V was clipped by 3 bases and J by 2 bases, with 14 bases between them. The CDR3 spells CASSDLRVYCNQPQHF. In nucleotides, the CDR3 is TGCGCCAGCAGTGACCTCAGGGTTTATTGCAATCAGCCCCAGCATTTT.

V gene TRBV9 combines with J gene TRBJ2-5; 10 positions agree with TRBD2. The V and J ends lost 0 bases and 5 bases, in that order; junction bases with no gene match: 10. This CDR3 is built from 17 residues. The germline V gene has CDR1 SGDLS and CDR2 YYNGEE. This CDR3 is CASSVGASGSTRETQYF. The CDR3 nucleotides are TGTGCCAGCAGCGTAGGGGCTAGCGGGAGTACAAGGGAGACCCAGTACTTC.

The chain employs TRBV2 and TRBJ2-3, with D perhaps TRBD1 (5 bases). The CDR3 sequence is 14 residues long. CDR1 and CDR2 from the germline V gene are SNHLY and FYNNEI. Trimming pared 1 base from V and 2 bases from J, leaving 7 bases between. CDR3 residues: CASSEGRDTDTQYF. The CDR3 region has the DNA TGTGCCAGCAGTGAAGGCAGGGACACAGATACGCAGTATTTT.

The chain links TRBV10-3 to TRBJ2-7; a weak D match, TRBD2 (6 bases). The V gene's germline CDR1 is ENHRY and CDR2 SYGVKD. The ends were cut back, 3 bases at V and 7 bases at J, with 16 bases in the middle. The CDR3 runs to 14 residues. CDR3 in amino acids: CAISEDGGLREQYF. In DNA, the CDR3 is TGTGCCATCAGTGAAGATGGGGGGTTGAGAGAGCAGTACTTC.